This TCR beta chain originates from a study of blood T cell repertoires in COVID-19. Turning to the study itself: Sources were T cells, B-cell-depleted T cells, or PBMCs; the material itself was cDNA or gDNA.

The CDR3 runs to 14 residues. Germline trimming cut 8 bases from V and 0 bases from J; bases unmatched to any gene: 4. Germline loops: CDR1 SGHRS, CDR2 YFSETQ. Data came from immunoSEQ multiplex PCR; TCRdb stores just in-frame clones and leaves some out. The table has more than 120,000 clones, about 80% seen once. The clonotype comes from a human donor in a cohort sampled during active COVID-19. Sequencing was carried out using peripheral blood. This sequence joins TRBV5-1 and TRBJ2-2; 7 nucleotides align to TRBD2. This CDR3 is CASVAGANTGELFF. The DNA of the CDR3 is TGCGCCAGTGTAGCGGGTGCGAACACCGGGGAGCTGTTTTTT.